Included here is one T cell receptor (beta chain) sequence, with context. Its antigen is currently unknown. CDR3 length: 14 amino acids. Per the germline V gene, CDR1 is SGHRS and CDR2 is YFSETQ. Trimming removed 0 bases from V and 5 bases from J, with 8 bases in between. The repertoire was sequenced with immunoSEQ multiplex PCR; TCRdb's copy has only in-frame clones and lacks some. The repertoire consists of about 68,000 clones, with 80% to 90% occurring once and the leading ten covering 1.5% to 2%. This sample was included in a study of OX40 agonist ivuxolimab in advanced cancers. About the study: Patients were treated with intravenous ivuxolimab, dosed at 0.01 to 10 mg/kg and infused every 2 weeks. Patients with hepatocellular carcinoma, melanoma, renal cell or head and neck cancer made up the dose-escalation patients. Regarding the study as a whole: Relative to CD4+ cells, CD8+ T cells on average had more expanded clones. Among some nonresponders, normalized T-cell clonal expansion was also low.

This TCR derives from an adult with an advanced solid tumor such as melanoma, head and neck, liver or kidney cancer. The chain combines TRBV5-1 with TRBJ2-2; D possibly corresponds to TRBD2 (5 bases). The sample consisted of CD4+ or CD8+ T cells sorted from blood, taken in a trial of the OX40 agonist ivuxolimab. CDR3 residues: CASSLAGGTGELFF. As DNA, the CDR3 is TGCGCCAGCAGCTTGGCCGGAGGAACCGGGGAGCTGTTTTTT.